This section outlines one T cell receptor (beta chain) sequence together with its context. Profiled with immunoSEQ multiplex PCR; TCRdb holds only in-frame clones, not every one. The table shows some 45,000 clones, with 94% occurring only once. This sample stems from a study of cytomegalovirus exposure and HLA in healthy donors. CDR1 is MNHNS and CDR2 is SASEGT in the germline V gene. V was trimmed by 5 bases and J by 5 bases, leaving 12 bases between them. The CDR3 loop spans 14 amino acids. The chain uses TRBV6-1 and TRBJ2-2; D perhaps matches TRBD1 (5 bases). The sequenced sample was PBMCs. The TCR was taken from a woman between 18 and 29 years old in good health and CMV-seropositive. CDR3 protein: CASSLQTDTGELFF. The CDR3 bases are TGTGCCAGCAGTCTACAGACAGATACCGGGGAGCTGTTTTTT.